This paragraph covers one T cell receptor (beta chain) sequence. The record originates from a study of blood T cell repertoires in COVID-19. Study-wide background: The United States, Italy and Spain were the sources of the acute and convalescent COVID-19 samples. T cells, B-cell-depleted T cells, or PBMCs supplied cDNA or gDNA.

TCRdb's copy holds only in-frame clones and misses some; the assay was immunoSEQ multiplex PCR. Seen here are roughly 110,000 clones, roughly 86% observed once, and the top ten hold 4% to 5%. Material: peripheral blood. The clonotype was recovered from a man aged 35-49 years with acute or convalescent COVID-19.

CDR3 bases: TGTGCCAGCAGGGGTTCTAGGACCGGGGAGCTGTTTTTT. As protein: CASRGSRTGELFF. V and J are TRBV11-3 and TRBJ2-2; no reliable D call. Germline V gene data show CDR1 as SGHNT and CDR2 as YENEEA. The CDR3 contains 13 residues. With 6 bases removed from V and 5 bases from J, the gap between germline ends came to 10 bases.